This paragraph reports one TCR beta chain. No antigen is known for it. The CDR3 consists of 19 residues. Between the trimmed V and J ends, which lost 0 bases and 1 base, there was a span of 20 bases. Germline loops: CDR1 SGDLS, CDR2 YYNGEE. The source of the sample is a study of T cell responses to AZD1222 COVID-19 vaccine. Findings and limits, study-wide: The repertoires were collected only after the peak T cell response.

The table came from immunoSEQ multiplex PCR; TCRdb's copy has only in-frame clones and leaves some out. The table shows about 160,000 clones, with around 92% occurring only once. The specimen comprised peripheral blood, sampled 28 days after the second AZD1222 dose. The V call is TRBV9, the J call TRBJ1-5; D perhaps matches TRBD1 (6 bases). This receptor was taken from an adult who received the AZD1222 COVID-19 vaccine. This CDR3 is CASSVDPAGVGGSNQPQHF. DNA of the CDR3: TGTGCCAGCAGCGTAGACCCGGCAGGGGTGGGTGGGAGCAATCAGCCCCAGCATTTT.